This T cell receptor beta chain was obtained from a study of T cells expressing NK-cell markers. The CDR3 is 14 residues long. CDR1 and CDR2 from the germline V gene are MDHEN and SYDVKM. TCRdb derives one entry per CDR3 protein from the 5' RACE reads, leaving out DNA. The table for this sample gives about 440,000 distinct CDR3 sequences. The TCR sequence derives from a woman aged 18 to 69 in good health. The chain combines TRBV28 with TRBJ1-1. The sample taken for sequencing was blood T cells: a sorted CD56 or NKG2C T cell subset, CD4+ or CD8+ T cells, or bulk PBMC T cells (not recorded which). Here the CDR3 reads CASGVLGLSTEAFF.